Listed here are 24 T cell receptor beta chains from one sample, sequenced in a study of cytomegalovirus exposure and HLA in healthy donors. Method: immunoSEQ multiplex PCR; TCRdb's copy keeps in-frame clones and lacks some. The sample lists approximately 98,000 clones; about 85% were seen once. The sequencing input was PBMCs. These receptors all come from a woman aged 18-30 years in good health and CMV-seronegative.

The chain uses TRBV5-1 and TRBJ2-7, with 8 bases aligning to TRBD1. The germline V gene has CDR1 SGHRS and CDR2 YFSETQ. Germline trimming cut 2 bases from V and 6 bases from J; bases unmatched to any gene: 1. The CDR3 extends over 12 amino acids. The CDR3 reads CASSFTGGEQYF. DNA for the CDR3: TGCGCCAGCAGCTTCACAGGGGGCGAGCAGTACTTC.

J is TRBJ2-7 and V is TRBV27; D not resolved. From germline, CDR1 is MNHEY and CDR2 SMNVEV (reference sequence). V lost 2 bases, J lost 7 bases, and 9 bases lay in between. This CDR3 comprises 12 residues. The DNA for the CDR3 is TGTGCCAGCAGTTTACATCCCGGGGAGCAGTACTTC. Protein: CASSLHPGEQYF.

The rearrangement joins TRBV7-2 to TRBJ2-7; 10 bases align to TRBD2. Germline V gene data show CDR1 as SGHTA and CDR2 as FQGNSA. The CDR3 runs to 15 residues. V was pared by 4 bases and J by 5 bases, with 8 bases of the junction left unmatched. The CDR3 nucleotides are TGTGCCAGCAGCTGGCACCTAGCGGGGGAAAACGAGCAGTACTTC. It encodes CASSWHLAGENEQYF.

This chain links TRBV11-2 with TRBJ2-7; TRBD2 aligns across 9 bases. This CDR3 has 16 residues. The J segment lost 0 bases and the V segment lost 0 bases, leaving 3 bases of the junction unmatched. Germline values: CDR1 SGHAT, CDR2 FQNNGV. This CDR3 is CASSLDFSGGSYEQYF. CDR3 DNA sequence: TGTGCCAGCAGCTTAGATTTTAGCGGGGGCTCCTACGAGCAGTACTTC.

The rearrangement joins TRBV30 to TRBJ2-2, with D tentatively TRBD1 (6 bases). V shed 4 bases and J shed 5 bases, with 11 bases lying between them. Germline CDR1 and CDR2: GTSNPN and SVGIG (reference sequence). This CDR3 comprises 13 residues. Here the CDR3 DNA reads TGTGCCTGGACCGTAGGGGGTACCGGGGAGCTGTTTTTT. Amino acid sequence: CAWTVGGTGELFF. Looking up the rest from reference TRBV30 and TRBJ2-2 gives the full variable domain: SQTIHQWPATLVQPVGSPLSLECTVEGTSNPNLYWYRQAAGRGLQLLFYSVGIGQISSEVPQNLSASRPQDRQFILSSKKLLLSDSGFYLCAWTVGGTGELFFGEGSRLTVL.

The genes are TRBV6-6 and TRBJ1-2; the match to TRBD1 covers 7 bases. V gave up 2 bases and J gave up 0 bases; unmatched junction bases: 3. CDR1 is MNHNY and CDR2 is SVGAGI in the germline V gene (reference sequence). The CDR3 consists of 15 residues. The CDR3 DNA is TGTGCCAGCAGTTACACCGGACAGGCTAACTATGGCTACACCTTC. Its protein is CASSYTGQANYGYTF.

The genes are TRBV7-6 and TRBJ2-7; 12 bases are shared with TRBD1. V was pared by 3 bases and J by 7 bases, with 10 bases of the junction left unmatched. The CDR3 loop spans 16 amino acids. Germline V CDR1 and CDR2: SGHVS, FNYEAQ. CDR3 bases: TGTGCCAGCAGCTTGAAAAAGGGACAGGGGGCGCAGGAGCAGTACTTC. Its protein product is CASSLKKGQGAQEQYF. Using reference TRBV7-6 and TRBJ2-7 for the parts outside the CDR3, the full variable domain is GAGVSQSPRYKVTKRGQDVALRCDPISGHVSLYWYRQALGQGPEFLTYFNYEAQQDKSGLPNDRFSAERPEGSISTLTIQRTEQRDSAMYRCASSLKKGQGAQEQYFGPGTRLTVT.

J is TRBJ2-7 and V is TRBV7-9; perhaps TRBD1 as D (6 bases). CDR1 and CDR2 from the germline V gene are SEHNR and FQNEAQ (reference sequence). V lost 6 bases and J 6 bases, leaving 12 bases between the germline ends. CDR3 length equals 12 residues. Written as DNA, the CDR3 is TGTGCCAGCAGGACAGGCGGCCCCGAGCAGTACTTC. This sequence encodes CASRTGGPEQYF. Full variable domain (missing parts from reference TRBV7-9 and TRBJ2-7): DTGVSQNPRHKITKRGQNVTFRCDPISEHNRLYWYRQTLGQGPEFLTYFQNEAQLEKSRLLSDRFSAERPKGSFSTLEIQRTEQGDSAMYLCASRTGGPEQYFGPGTRLTVT.

This chain links TRBV19 with TRBJ2-7, with D possibly being TRBD1 (5 bases). The CDR3 totals 13 residues. The germline gives CDR1 LNHDA, CDR2 SQIVND (reference sequence). Trimming took off 6 bases at V and 0 bases at J, with 9 bases between the two ends. The CDR3 DNA reads as TGTGCCAGTAGACAGGCTAGCTCCTACGAGCAGTACTTC. Encoded protein: CASRQASSYEQYF.

This clone is a singleton in its sample. V and J are TRBV2 and TRBJ2-1, with 10 bases lining up with TRBD2. Germline V gene sequence: CDR1 SNHLY, CDR2 FYNNEI. The CDR3 contains 16 residues. Losses at the gene ends were 6 bases for V and 6 bases for J; bases not matched to a gene: 11. Here the CDR3 reads CASRPDRAGGLNEQFF. CDR3 coding DNA: TGTGCCAGCAGGCCCGATAGAGCGGGGGGGCTCAATGAGCAGTTCTTC.

J is TRBJ2-3 and V is TRBV6-6; D remains ambiguous. V lost 0 bases and J 2 bases, leaving 6 bases between the germline ends. Looked up from germline, CDR1 is MNHNY and CDR2 is SVGAGI (reference sequence). There are 14 residues in the CDR3. CDR3 region: CASSYSAVTDTQYF. The CDR3, as DNA: TGTGCCAGCAGTTACTCGGCGGTCACAGATACGCAGTATTTT.

This chain joins TRBV5-1 and TRBJ1-1; the D gene is possibly TRBD1 (6 bases). The ends were cut back, 3 bases at V and 1 base at J, with 13 bases in the middle. This CDR3 has 15 amino acids. Germline V gene lookup returns CDR1 SGHRS and CDR2 YFSETQ. Here the CDR3 reads CASSWAGGSNTEAFF. CDR3 in DNA: TGCGCCAGCAGCTGGGCTGGGGGCTCGAACACTGAAGCTTTCTTT.

The chain employs TRBV7-2 and TRBJ1-4; D perhaps matches TRBD1 (6 bases). The germline V and J ends were trimmed by 4 bases and 4 bases, with 10 bases remaining between them. This CDR3 has 14 residues. Germline values: CDR1 SGHTA, CDR2 FQGNSA. CDR3 bases: TGTGCCAGCAGCTCCGGACAGAATAATGAAAAACTGTTTTTT. Protein sequence: CASSSGQNNEKLFF.

This clone was detected once. The chain combines TRBV28 with TRBJ1-3; D uncertain. Germline CDR1 MDHEN, CDR2 SYDVKM. With 6 bases removed from V and 0 bases from J, the gap between germline ends came to 12 bases. The CDR3 is 15 amino acids. The CDR3 DNA reads TGTGCCAGCAGGGAAACAGAAAACTCTGGAAACACCATATATTTT. It specifies CASRETENSGNTIYF.

This chain joins TRBV5-1 and TRBJ1-2; 7 bases match TRBD1. The CDR3 sequence is 13 residues long. The germline gives CDR1 SGHRS, CDR2 YFSETQ. With V trimmed by 2 bases and J by 8 bases, 6 bases remained unmatched. CDR3 DNA: TGCGCCAGCAGCTTAGAGGGGGCCAGAGGCTACACCTTC. Its protein product is CASSLEGARGYTF.

This clone was counted a single time. CDR3 sequence: CAWSGTGGEKLFF. The DNA of the CDR3 is TGTGCCTGGTCGGGAACAGGGGGGGAAAAACTGTTTTTT. The genes are TRBV30 and TRBJ1-4, with 8 bases identical to TRBD1. The CDR3 is 13 amino acids. Germline V gene data show CDR1 as GTSNPN and CDR2 as SVGIG (reference sequence). The V segment lost 5 bases and the J segment 8 bases; nucleotides outside the gene matches: 7.

This clone was detected a few times. This chain connects TRBV20-1 to TRBJ1-2, with D perhaps matching TRBD1 (5 bases). The CDR3 sequence is 11 residues long. Germline loops: CDR1 DFQATT, CDR2 SNEGSKA (reference sequence). Trimming pared 5 bases from V and 4 bases from J, leaving 8 bases between. CDR3 sequence: CSAFTGYGYTF. CDR3 coding DNA: TGCAGTGCTTTCACAGGCTATGGCTACACCTTC.

The chain has TRBV30 and TRBJ2-2, with D tentatively TRBD1 (6 bases). Trimming left V 7 bases short and J 1 base short, with 10 bases between. This CDR3 has 13 amino acids. From germline, CDR1 is GTSNPN and CDR2 SVGIG (reference sequence). The CDR3 loop reads CASRTVNTGELFF. CDR3 sequence (DNA): TGTGCCTCCCGGACAGTGAACACCGGGGAGCTGTTTTTT.

The chain has TRBV6-1 and TRBJ2-1; tentative D call: TRBD1 (6 bases). This CDR3 contains 12 residues. In germline, CDR1 is MNHNS, CDR2 SASEGT. V lost 6 bases and J lost 5, with 8 bases in between. The CDR3 region is CASRTGNNEQFF. In nucleotides, the CDR3 is TGTGCCAGCAGGACAGGAAACAATGAGCAGTTCTTC.

This sequence joins TRBV7-7 and TRBJ2-7; 7 nucleotides match TRBD1. CDR1 and CDR2 (germline): SSHAT, FNYEAQ (reference sequence). This CDR3 has 15 residues. With 0 bases clipped from V and 3 bases from J, the junction kept 5 bases outside the gene matches. For the CDR3, the DNA is TGTGCCAGCAGCTTAGCATTTTCAGGGGGCTACGAGCAGTACTTC. The encoded protein is CASSLAFSGGYEQYF.

The chain combines TRBV7-9 with TRBJ1-4, with D possibly being TRBD1 (5 bases). Trimming took 4 bases from V and 6 from J, leaving 18 bases between them. The CDR3 runs to 16 residues. The germline V gene encodes CDR1 SEHNR and CDR2 FQNEAQ (reference sequence). CDR3 amino acids: CASSSGRGDWDEKLFF. In DNA form, the CDR3 reads TGTGCCAGCAGCTCCGGACGGGGGGACTGGGATGAAAAACTGTTTTTT.

The genes are TRBV2 and TRBJ2-3; D gene unclear. Germline CDR1 SNHLY, CDR2 FYNNEI. CDR3 length: 15 amino acids. The V gene lost 1 base and the J gene lost 4 bases, with 12 bases spanning the gap. CDR3 nucleotides: TGTGCCAGCAGTGAAGAAGTAGCAAGCCCAGATACGCAGTATTTT. Protein product: CASSEEVASPDTQYF.

The gene calls are TRBV7-8 and TRBJ1-1; D is unclear. The length of the CDR3 is 14 residues. Trimming shortened V by 2 bases and J by 6 bases, and 13 bases separated the two germline ends. Looked up from germline, CDR1 is SGHVS and CDR2 is FQNEAQ. In DNA, the CDR3 is TGTGCCAGCAGCTTATTGGGGAGGTTCGCTGAAGCTTTCTTT. Amino acids: CASSLLGRFAEAFF.

CDR3 bases: TGTGCCAGTAAGAACCTAGCGGGGCTCGAAGAGACCCAGTACTTC. Its translation is CASKNLAGLEETQYF. The chain combines TRBV19 with TRBJ2-5; 9 bases align to TRBD2. Germline trimming cut 7 bases from V and 3 bases from J; bases unmatched to any gene: 9. The CDR3 runs to 15 residues. CDR1 is LNHDA and CDR2 is SQIVND in the germline V gene (reference sequence).